This T cell receptor (beta chain) was sequenced during a study of T-cell reconstitution after alpha-beta-depleted transplantation in children. Study-wide results and caveats: Reported findings indicate that, about two months after transplant, alpha-beta T cells came from several hundred expanded clones, which were derived from non-depleted graft cells. Newly made T cells mostly supplied T-cell counts and diversity one year after transplant.

The TCRbeta library was prepared with unique molecular identifiers. In TCRdb, the PCR reads were re-called with MiXCR into one record per CDR3 protein. Here the sample spans 500,000 to 650,000 distinct CDR3 sequences, 10% to 12% being singletons. This clonotype appeared a few times. Its antigen is currently unknown. CDR1 PRHDT and CDR2 FYEKMQ come from the germline V gene (reference sequence). This CDR3 is built from 15 residues. The V segment lost 0 bases and the J segment 2 bases; nucleotides outside the gene matches: 1. Source: PBMCs, mostly from graft donor cells, taken 180 days after TCRalphabeta/CD19-depleted stem cell transplant. This TCR came from a female patient aged 2 to 10 who had a stem cell transplant for aplastic anemia, so the T cells may come from the graft donor. The chain combines TRBV13 with TRBJ2-1; 7 bases are a match to TRBD2. The CDR3 DNA reads as TGTGCCAGCAGCTTAGGCGGGAGGCCCTACAATGAGCAGTTCTTC. Its protein product is CASSLGGRPYNEQFF. The full variable domain, with the rest looked up from reference TRBV13 and TRBJ2-1, is AAGVIQSPRHLIKEKRETATLKCYPIPRHDTVYWYQQGPGQDPQFLISFYEKMQSDKGSIPDRFSAQQFSDYHSELNMSSLELGDSALYFCASSLGGRPYNEQFFGPGTRLTVL.